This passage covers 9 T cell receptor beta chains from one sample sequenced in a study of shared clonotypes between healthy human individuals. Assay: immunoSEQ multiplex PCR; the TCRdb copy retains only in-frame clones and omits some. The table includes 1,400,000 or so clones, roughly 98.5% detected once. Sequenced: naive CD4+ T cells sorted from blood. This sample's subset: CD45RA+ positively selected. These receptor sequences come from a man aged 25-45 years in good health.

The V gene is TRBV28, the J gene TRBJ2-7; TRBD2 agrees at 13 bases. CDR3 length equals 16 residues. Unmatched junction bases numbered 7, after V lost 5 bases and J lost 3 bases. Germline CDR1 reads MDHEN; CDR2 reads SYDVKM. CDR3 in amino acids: CASSRIGTSGNYEQYF. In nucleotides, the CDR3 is TGTGCCAGCAGTCGGATTGGGACTAGCGGGAACTACGAGCAGTACTTC.

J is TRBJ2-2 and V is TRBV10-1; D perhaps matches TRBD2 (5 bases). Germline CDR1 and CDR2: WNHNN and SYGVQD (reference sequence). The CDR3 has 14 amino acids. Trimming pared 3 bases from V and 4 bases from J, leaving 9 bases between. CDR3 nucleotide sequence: TGCGCCAGCAGTGAAGTAGCGATCACCGGGGAGCTGTTTTTT. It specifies CASSEVAITGELFF.

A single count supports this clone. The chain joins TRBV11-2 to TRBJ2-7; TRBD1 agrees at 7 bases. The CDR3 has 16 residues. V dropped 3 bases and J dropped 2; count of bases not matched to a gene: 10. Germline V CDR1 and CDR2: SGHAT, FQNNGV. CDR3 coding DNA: TGTGCCAGCAGCTTGAAACGGGACAGATTTACCTACGAGCAGTACTTC. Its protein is CASSLKRDRFTYEQYF.

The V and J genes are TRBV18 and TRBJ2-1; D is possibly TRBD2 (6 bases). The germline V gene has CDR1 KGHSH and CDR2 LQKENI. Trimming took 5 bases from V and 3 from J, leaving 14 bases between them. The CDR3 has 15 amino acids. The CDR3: CASSEGSGRYNEQFF. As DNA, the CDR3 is TGTGCCAGCTCAGAAGGTAGCGGCCGCTACAATGAGCAGTTCTTC.

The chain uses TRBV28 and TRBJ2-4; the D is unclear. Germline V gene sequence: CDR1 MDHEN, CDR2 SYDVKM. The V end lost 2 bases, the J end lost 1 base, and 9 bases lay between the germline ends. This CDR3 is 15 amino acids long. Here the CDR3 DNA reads TGTGCCAGCAGTTTACCTGGCGTTGCCAAAAACATTCAGTACTTC. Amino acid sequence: CASSLPGVAKNIQYF. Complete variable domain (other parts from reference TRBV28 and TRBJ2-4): DVKVTQSSRYLVKRTGEKVFLECVQDMDHENMFWYRQDPGLGLRLIYFSYDVKMKEKGDIPEGYSVSREKKERFSLILESASTNQTSMYLCASSLPGVAKNIQYFGAGTRLSVL.

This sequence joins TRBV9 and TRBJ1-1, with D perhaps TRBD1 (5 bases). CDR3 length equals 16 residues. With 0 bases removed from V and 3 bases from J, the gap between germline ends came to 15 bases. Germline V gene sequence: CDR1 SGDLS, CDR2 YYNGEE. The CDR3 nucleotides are TGTGCCAGCAGCGTAGCTGTGGGGCATGAGGACACTGAAGCTTTCTTT. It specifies CASSVAVGHEDTEAFF.

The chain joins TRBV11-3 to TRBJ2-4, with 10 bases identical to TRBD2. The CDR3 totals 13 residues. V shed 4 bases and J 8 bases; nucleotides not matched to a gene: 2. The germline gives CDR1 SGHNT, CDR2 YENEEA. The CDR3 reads CASSSGTSDIQYF. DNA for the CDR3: TGTGCCAGCAGCTCCGGGACTAGCGACATTCAGTACTTC.

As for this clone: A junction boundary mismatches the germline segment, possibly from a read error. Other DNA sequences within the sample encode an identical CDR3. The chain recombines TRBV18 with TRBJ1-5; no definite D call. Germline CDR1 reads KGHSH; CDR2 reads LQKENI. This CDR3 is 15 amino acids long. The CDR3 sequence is CASSPPGRSNQPQHF. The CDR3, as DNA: TGTGCCAGCTCACCACCCGGCCGGAGCAATCAGCCTCAGCATTTT.

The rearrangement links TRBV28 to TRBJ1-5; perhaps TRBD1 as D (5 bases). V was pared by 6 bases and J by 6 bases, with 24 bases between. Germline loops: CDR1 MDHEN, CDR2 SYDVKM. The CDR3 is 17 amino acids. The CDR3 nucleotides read TGTGCCAGCAGCCTCCCGGGACGGGAGGTTAGGAGTCAGCCCCAGCATTTT. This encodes CASSLPGREVRSQPQHF. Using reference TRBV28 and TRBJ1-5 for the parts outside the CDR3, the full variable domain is DVKVTQSSRYLVKRTGEKVFLECVQDMDHENMFWYRQDPGLGLRLIYFSYDVKMKEKGDIPEGYSVSREKKERFSLILESASTNQTSMYLCASSLPGREVRSQPQHFGDGTRLSIL.